This TCR beta chain emerged from a study of blood T cell repertoires in COVID-19. Study details: PBMCs, B-cell-depleted T cells, or T cells were the source of the cDNA or gDNA that made up the material.

In the authors' workflow: Amplification of reference gene primers was used by the study to estimate nucleated cell counts. Clones were read by immunoSEQ multiplex PCR, and TCRdb kept only the in-frame ones, dropping some. Clone size and the V and J calls come from that table; the DNA yielded D and trimming. The sample lists 240,000 or so clones, roughly 90% occurring once. This CDR3 comprises 15 residues. The V gene lost 0 bases and the J gene lost 5 bases, with 9 bases spanning the gap. CDR1 and CDR2 from the germline V gene are SGHRS and YFSETQ. This clone occurred once. The rearrangement uses TRBV5-1 and TRBJ1-6; maybe TRBD1 (6 bases). The sequenced material came from peripheral blood. The TCR comes from a man in his fifties or sixties with acute or convalescent COVID-19. The CDR3 reads CASSLAGVDNSPLHF. DNA of the CDR3: TGCGCCAGCAGCTTGGCAGGGGTTGATAATTCACCCCTCCACTTT.